This T cell receptor beta chain originates from a study of graft-versus-host responses after intestinal transplantation. Study overall: Among the recipients, all got anti-thymocyte globulin induction and then tacrolimus and steroids for about three years.

Findings and limits, study-wide: GvH clones were found in recipient marrow; some appeared first in ileum or blood.

Using immunoSEQ multiplex PCR, the repertoire was profiled, and TCRdb retains in-frame clones only, with some absent. The sample has 95,000 to 150,000 clones; approximately 95% are singletons. The CDR3 covers 14 residues. V lost 4 bases to trimming and J lost 6 bases, with 17 bases between them. Germline CDR1 reads SGHNT; CDR2 reads YYREEE (reference sequence). In the case of this clone: No antigen is known for it.

This sample comprised unstimulated CD8+ T cells sorted from spleen or lymph node cells, obtained before intestinal transplant. The clonotype was recovered from a human donor who received an intestinal transplant. The chain carries TRBV5-4 and TRBJ2-7; D gene ambiguous. CDR3 region: CASSPGRRTGEQYF. CDR3 coding DNA: TGTGCCAGCAGCCCTGGCCGCAGGACGGGCGAGCAGTACTTC.